This TCR beta chain derives from a study of identical twins. The study, taken as a whole, reports: Zero-insertion findings could be partly confounded by invariant cells (MAIT and iNKT cells). Interpretation of the results relied on cross-sectional statistical analysis and not on following the same donors.

Every one of the donors was a healthy Caucasian. The CDR3 length is 18 residues. V lost 0 bases to trimming and J lost 3 bases; unmatched junction nucleotides: 10. Germline CDR1 is LGHNA and CDR2 is YNFKEQ. This clonotype was counted at least ten times. Its antigen is not identified. A universal primer site arose from template switching, and cDNA bore unique molecular identifiers. TCRdb reprocessed the 5' RACE reads with MiXCR, giving one entry per CDR3 protein. Among around 290,000 distinct CDR3 sequences listed, roughly 9% were seen once. The sample was also linked to a second study, of yellow fever vaccine responses in identical twins.

The receptor comes from a young woman in good health. Sequencing used CD8+ T cells sorted from blood. This chain links TRBV4-2 with TRBJ1-2; 10 nucleotides agree with TRBD1. Written as DNA, the CDR3 is TGTGCCAGCAGCCAAGATTTGGGACAGGGGCGGTGGTACTATGGCTACACCTTC. Its protein is CASSQDLGQGRWYYGYTF.